The text below deals with one T cell receptor beta chain. Clones were sequenced by immunoSEQ multiplex PCR, and TCRdb holds only the in-frame ones, with some missing. This sample carries 200,000 to 250,000 clones, about 90% of them seen once, and the ten largest clones take approximately 2.6%. The data stem from a study of blood T cell repertoires in COVID-19. Study-level information: Sources were T cells, B-cell-depleted T cells, or PBMCs; the material itself was cDNA or gDNA.

The germline V gene has CDR1 MNHEY and CDR2 SVGEGT. V gave up 6 bases and J gave up 5 bases, with 10 bases separating them. The CDR3 contains 12 residues. J is TRBJ1-2 and V is TRBV6-2 or TRBV6-3; D call uncertain. The TCR sequence derives from a woman in her sixties with acute or convalescent COVID-19. Sample: peripheral blood. CDR3 in amino acids: CASSPNLYGYTF. In DNA, the CDR3 is TGTGCCAGCAGCCCAAATCTTTATGGCTACACCTTC.